The text below deals with one TCR beta chain. The PCR was carried out with 60 Vbeta primers and 13 Jbeta primers. Some clones are missing from TCRdb's copy, which holds only in-frame ones; the method was immunoSEQ multiplex PCR. Among about 98,000 clones, about 70% were seen once, and the ten largest hold over 1%. Donors sampled were nominally healthy, though unrecorded immune exposures were likely. Trimming took 1 base from V and 4 from J, leaving 14 bases between them. The CDR3 sequence is 16 residues long. Germline CDR1 SEHNR, CDR2 FQNEAQ (reference sequence). These data come from a study of cytomegalovirus exposure and HLA in healthy donors.

V is TRBV7-9 and J is TRBJ2-1, with a weak D call TRBD2 (6 bases). This clonotype was sampled from a female donor in good health and CMV-seronegative. Sample: PBMCs. The CDR3 reads CASSLGASAIYNEQFF. CDR3 DNA sequence: TGTGCCAGCAGCTTAGGGGCTAGCGCTATTTACAATGAGCAGTTCTTC.